The 11 T cell receptor beta chains given below trace back to one sample, sequenced in a study of T-cell memory formation after mild COVID-19. TCRdb re-called the 5' RACE reads through MiXCR, storing one row per CDR3 protein. The sample has roughly 250,000 distinct CDR3 sequences; about 17% are singletons. Sequenced material: PBMCs or a T cell subset sorted from them (not recorded which). The receptors stem from a man between 18 and 29 years old who had mild COVID-19 (a few samples of this study predate the infection). Cell type and time point are not known.

The count of this clonotype is one. This chain connects TRBV7-2 to TRBJ2-6; D possibly uses TRBD1 or TRBD2 (6 bases each). Germline CDR1 SGHTA, CDR2 FQGNSA. The CDR3 is made up of 17 amino acids. V was pared by 6 bases and J by 0 bases, with 15 bases between. CDR3 residues: CASSSRGGSSGANVLTF. CDR3 bases: TGTGCCAGCAGTTCAAGAGGGGGGAGCTCTGGGGCCAACGTCCTGACTTTC.

The chain recombines TRBV20-1 with TRBJ2-3; D is possibly TRBD1 (5 bases). CDR1 DFQATT and CDR2 SNEGSKA come from the germline V gene (reference sequence). Between the trimmed V and J ends, which lost 3 bases and 6 bases, there was a span of 19 bases. The CDR3 is made up of 15 amino acids. The CDR3 loop reads CSASRADNPHDTQYF. CDR3 DNA: TGCAGTGCTAGTCGGGCGGACAACCCTCATGATACGCAGTATTTT.

The V call is TRBV2, the J call TRBJ2-1; no reliable D call. The CDR3 extends over 12 amino acids. The V gene lost 10 bases and the J gene lost 5 bases, with 12 bases spanning the gap. Germline V lookup: CDR1 SNHLY, CDR2 FYNNEI. The CDR3 spells CATRLQDNEQFF. CDR3 nucleotide sequence: TGTGCCACCCGCCTCCAGGACAATGAGCAGTTCTTC.

This clonotype occurred a few times. This chain links TRBV3-1 with TRBJ2-1, with 8 bases matching TRBD2. V was clipped by 2 bases and J by 6 bases; unmatched bases: 6. Germline V gene sequence: CDR1 LGHDT, CDR2 YNNKEL (reference sequence). The CDR3 consists of 15 residues. CDR3 nucleotide sequence: TGTGCCAGCAGCCAACAACGGGGGGGTATCAATGAGCAGTTCTTC. The encoded protein is CASSQQRGGINEQFF.

The V call is TRBV5-1, the J call TRBJ1-1; D is ambiguous. V was pared by 3 bases and J by 1 base, with 10 bases between. The CDR3 sequence is 14 residues long. Germline V lookup: CDR1 SGHRS, CDR2 YFSETQ. The CDR3 nucleotides are TGCGCCAGCAGCTCTTCTACGGGGAACACTGAAGCTTTCTTT. This translates into CASSSSTGNTEAFF.

This clonotype has a handful of counts. The rearrangement joins TRBV9 to TRBJ2-7, with TRBD1 matching over 7 bases. The CDR3 length is 13 residues. CDR1 is SGDLS, CDR2 YYNGEE, per germline. After removal of 3 bases from V and 2 bases from J, the junction contained 2 bases not matched to a gene. The chain's CDR3 is CASSGQGTYEQYF. The CDR3 coding sequence is TGTGCCAGCAGCGGACAGGGCACCTACGAGCAGTACTTC.

The CDR3: CASSTDTYQPQHF. In nucleotides, the CDR3 is TGTGCCAGCAGCACCGACACTTATCAGCCCCAGCATTTT. The chain couples TRBV7-2 to TRBJ1-5; D remains unclear. From germline, CDR1 is SGHTA and CDR2 FQGNSA. The CDR3 spans 13 residues. The V end lost 5 bases, the J end lost 5 bases, and 10 bases lay between the germline ends.

This clonotype was picked up a small number of times. The rearrangement links TRBV13 to TRBJ1-3; TRBD1 is a possible D gene (5 bases). The CDR3 is made up of 15 amino acids. The germline CDR1 and CDR2 sequences are PRHDT and FYEKMQ (reference sequence). Trimming cost V 5 bases and J 1 base, with 12 bases left between them. As DNA, the CDR3 is TGTGCCAGCAGCATCCAGGGTAGTTCTGGAAACACCATATATTTT. Protein sequence: CASSIQGSSGNTIYF.

The chain uses TRBV18 and TRBJ2-1; 13 bases map to TRBD2. Germline V CDR1 and CDR2: KGHSH, LQKENI. V shed 3 bases and J 4 bases; nucleotides not matched to a gene: 9. The CDR3 has 18 residues. CDR3 bases: TGTGCCAGCTCACCGCGGCTCGGACTAGCGGGGGAGTACAATGAGCAGTTCTTC. Its protein is CASSPRLGLAGEYNEQFF.

This clonotype was seen many times. This chain uses TRBV7-9 with TRBJ1-4; D is ambiguous. Per germline, CDR1 SEHNR and CDR2 FQNEAQ (reference sequence). The CDR3 has 11 residues. V lost 3 bases and J 7 bases, leaving 3 bases between the germline ends. The CDR3 DNA is TGTGCCAGCAGCTTTAGTGAAAAACTGTTTTTT. It translates to CASSFSEKLFF. Supplemented by reference TRBV7-9 and TRBJ1-4, the full variable domain reads DTGVSQNPRHKITKRGQNVTFRCDPISEHNRLYWYRQTLGQGPEFLTYFQNEAQLEKSRLLSDRFSAERPKGSFSTLEIQRTEQGDSAMYLCASSFSEKLFFGSGTQLSVL.

The chain employs TRBV7-2 and TRBJ2-5; D is unresolved. V lost 4 bases to trimming and J lost 3 bases, with 6 bases between them. Germline values: CDR1 SGHTA, CDR2 FQGNSA. This CDR3 has 12 amino acids. CDR3 amino acids: CASSSSEETQYF. CDR3 in DNA: TGTGCCAGCAGCTCCTCCGAAGAGACCCAGTACTTC.